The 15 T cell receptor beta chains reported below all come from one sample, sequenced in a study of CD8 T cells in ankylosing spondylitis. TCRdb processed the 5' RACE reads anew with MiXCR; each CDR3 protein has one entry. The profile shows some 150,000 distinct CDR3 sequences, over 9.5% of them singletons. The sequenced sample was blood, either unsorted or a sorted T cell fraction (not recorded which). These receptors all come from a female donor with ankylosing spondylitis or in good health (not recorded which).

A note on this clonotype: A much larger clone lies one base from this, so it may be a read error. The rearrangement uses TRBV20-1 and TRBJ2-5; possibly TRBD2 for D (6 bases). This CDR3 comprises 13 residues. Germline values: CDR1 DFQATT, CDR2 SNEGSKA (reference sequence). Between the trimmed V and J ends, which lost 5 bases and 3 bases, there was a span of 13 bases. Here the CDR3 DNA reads TGCAGTGCTGGGTCGTGGGAGGAAGAGACCCAGTACTTC. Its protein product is CSAGSWEEETQYF.

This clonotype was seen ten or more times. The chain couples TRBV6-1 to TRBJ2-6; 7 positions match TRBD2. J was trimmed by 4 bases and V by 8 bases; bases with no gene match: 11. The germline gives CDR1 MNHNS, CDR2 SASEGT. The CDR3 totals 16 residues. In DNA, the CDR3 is TGTGCCAGCGATTCCCGGGGGGTAAGAGGGGCCAACGTCCTGACTTTC. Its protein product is CASDSRGVRGANVLTF.

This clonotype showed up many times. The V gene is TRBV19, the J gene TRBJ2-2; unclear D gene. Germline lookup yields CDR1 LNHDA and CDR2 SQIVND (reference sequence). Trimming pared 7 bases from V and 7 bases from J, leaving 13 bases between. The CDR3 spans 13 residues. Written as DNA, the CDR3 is TGTGCCAGTACCCCGACACAATACGGGGAGCTGTTTTTT. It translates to CASTPTQYGELFF.

The CDR3 spells CSVLAGPQETQYF. CDR3 DNA sequence: TGCAGTGTACTAGCGGGTCCCCAAGAGACCCAGTACTTC. The chain has TRBV20-1 and TRBJ2-5, with 9 nucleotides matching TRBD2. The trim removed 7 bases at V and 1 base at J, leaving 4 bases unmatched. The V gene's germline CDR1 is DFQATT and CDR2 SNEGSKA (reference sequence). The CDR3 covers 13 residues.

Here the CDR3 reads CASSLFGAGNYEQYF. CDR3 nucleotide sequence: TGTGCCAGCAGTTTATTCGGGGCCGGTAATTACGAGCAGTACTTC. This chain links TRBV12-3 or TRBV12-4 with TRBJ2-7; D could derive from TRBD1 or TRBD2 (5 bases each). The CDR3 runs to 15 residues. V was clipped by 2 bases and J by 4 bases, with 15 bases between them.

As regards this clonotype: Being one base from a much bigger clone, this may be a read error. The CDR3 spells CSAVPTLAAFNTGELFF. The DNA of the CDR3 is TGCAGTGCCGTCCCCACACTGGCAGCCTTTAACACCGGGGAGCTGTTTTTT. The chain carries TRBV20-1 and TRBJ2-2, with D unclear. The CDR3 extends over 17 amino acids. Germline assignment: CDR1 DFQATT and CDR2 SNEGSKA (reference sequence). V dropped 6 bases and J dropped 2 bases, with 22 bases sitting between them.

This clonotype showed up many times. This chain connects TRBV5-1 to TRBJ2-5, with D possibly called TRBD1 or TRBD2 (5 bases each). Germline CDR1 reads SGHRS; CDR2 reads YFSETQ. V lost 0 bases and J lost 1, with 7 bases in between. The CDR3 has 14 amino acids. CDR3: CASSLGGTQETQYF. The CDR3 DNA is TGCGCCAGCAGCTTGGGTGGGACCCAAGAGACCCAGTACTTC.

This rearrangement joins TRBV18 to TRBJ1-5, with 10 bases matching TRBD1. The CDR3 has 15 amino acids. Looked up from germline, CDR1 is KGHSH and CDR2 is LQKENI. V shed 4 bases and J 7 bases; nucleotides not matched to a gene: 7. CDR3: CASSLDRGLRQPQHF. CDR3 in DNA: TGTGCCAGCTCACTAGACAGGGGGCTGAGGCAGCCCCAGCATTTT.

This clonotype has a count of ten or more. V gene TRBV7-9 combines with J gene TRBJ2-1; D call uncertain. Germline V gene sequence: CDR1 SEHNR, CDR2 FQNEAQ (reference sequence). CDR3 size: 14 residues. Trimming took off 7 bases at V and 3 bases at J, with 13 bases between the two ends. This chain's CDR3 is CASTEDPHYNEQFF. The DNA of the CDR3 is TGTGCCAGCACCGAGGACCCACACTACAATGAGCAGTTCTTC.

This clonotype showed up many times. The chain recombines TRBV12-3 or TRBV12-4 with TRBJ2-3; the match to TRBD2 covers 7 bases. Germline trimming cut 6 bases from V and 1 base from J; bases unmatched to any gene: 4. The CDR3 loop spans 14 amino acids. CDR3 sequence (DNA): TGTGCCAGCAGGCTTACTAGCGGCACAGATACGCAGTATTTT. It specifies CASRLTSGTDTQYF.

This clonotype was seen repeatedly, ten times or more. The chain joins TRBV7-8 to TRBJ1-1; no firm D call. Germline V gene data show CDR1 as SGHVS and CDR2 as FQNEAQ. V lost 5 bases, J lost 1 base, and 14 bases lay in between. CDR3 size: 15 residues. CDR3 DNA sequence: TGTGCCAGCAGCACCCGACCGACGGCGAACACTGAAGCTTTCTTT. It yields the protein CASSTRPTANTEAFF. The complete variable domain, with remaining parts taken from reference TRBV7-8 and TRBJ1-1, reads GAGVSQSPRYKVAKRGQDVALRCDPISGHVSLFWYQQALGQGPEFLTYFQNEAQLDKSGLPSDRFFAERPEGSVSTLKIQRTQQEDSAVYLCASSTRPTANTEAFFGQGTRLTVV.

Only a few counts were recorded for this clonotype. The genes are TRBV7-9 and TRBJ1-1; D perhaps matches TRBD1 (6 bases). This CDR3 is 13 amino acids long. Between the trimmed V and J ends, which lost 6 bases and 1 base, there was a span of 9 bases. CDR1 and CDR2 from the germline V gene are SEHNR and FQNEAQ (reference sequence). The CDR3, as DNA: TGTGCCAGCAGAGCGACAGGGAACACTGAAGCTTTCTTT. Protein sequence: CASRATGNTEAFF.

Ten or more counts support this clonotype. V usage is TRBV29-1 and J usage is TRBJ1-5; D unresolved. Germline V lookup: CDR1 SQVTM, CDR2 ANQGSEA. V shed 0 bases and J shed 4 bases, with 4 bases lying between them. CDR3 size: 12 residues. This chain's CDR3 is CSVEDPNQPQHF. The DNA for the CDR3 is TGCAGCGTTGAAGATCCTAATCAGCCCCAGCATTTT. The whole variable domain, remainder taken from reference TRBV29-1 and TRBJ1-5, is SAVISQKPSRDICQRGTSLTIQCQVDSQVTMMFWYRQQPGQSLTLIATANQGSEATYESGFVIDKFPISRPNLTFSTLTVSNMSPEDSSIYLCSVEDPNQPQHFGDGTRLSIL.

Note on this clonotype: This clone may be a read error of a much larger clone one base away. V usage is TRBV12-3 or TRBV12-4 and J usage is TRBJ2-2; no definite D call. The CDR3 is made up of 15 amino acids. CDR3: CVSSFVSANTGELFF. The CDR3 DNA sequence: TGTGTCAGCAGCTTCGTCTCCGCGAACACCGGGGAGCTGTTTTTT.

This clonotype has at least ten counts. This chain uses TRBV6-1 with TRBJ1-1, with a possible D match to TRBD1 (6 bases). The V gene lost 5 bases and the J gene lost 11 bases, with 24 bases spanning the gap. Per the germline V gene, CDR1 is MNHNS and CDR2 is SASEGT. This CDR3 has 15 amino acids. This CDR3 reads CASSPPGTSYISAFF. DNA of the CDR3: TGTGCCAGCAGTCCGCCCGGGACATCCTATATATCGGCTTTCTTT.